One and the same sample provided the 18 T cell receptor beta chains below, sequenced in a study of T cell responses to AZD1222 COVID-19 vaccine. The table came from immunoSEQ multiplex PCR; TCRdb's copy has only in-frame clones and leaves some out. The sample shows 92,000 or so clones, approximately 89% of them seen only once. The sequences come from peripheral blood, collected 28 days after the second AZD1222 dose. The receptors stem from an adult who received the AZD1222 COVID-19 vaccine.

The genes are TRBV5-4 and TRBJ2-7; 8 nucleotides line up with TRBD2. V lost 1 base and J lost 2; bases outside the gene matches: 2. The CDR3 runs to 14 residues. The germline gives CDR1 SGHNT, CDR2 YYREEE (reference sequence). The CDR3 is CASSLTSGTYEQYF. The CDR3 DNA reads TGTGCCAGCAGCTTGACTAGCGGTACCTACGAGCAGTACTTC. Full variable domain (remainder filled in from reference TRBV5-4 and TRBJ2-7): ETGVTQSPTHLIKTRGQQVTLRCSSQSGHNTVSWYQQALGQGPQFIFQYYREEENGRGNFPPRFSGLQFPNYSSELNVNALELDDSALYLCASSLTSGTYEQYFGPGTRLTVT.

The CDR3 sequence is CASSQDWGADNQPQHF. The CDR3 DNA reads TGCGCCAGCAGCCAAGACTGGGGCGCCGACAATCAGCCCCAGCATTTT. V and J are TRBV4-3 and TRBJ1-5; D perhaps matches TRBD1 (5 bases). There are 16 residues in the CDR3. Trimming cost V 0 bases and J 3 bases, with 12 bases left between them. Germline V gene sequence: CDR1 LGHNA, CDR2 YSLEER.

The V call is TRBV10-1, the J call TRBJ1-3, with unresolved D. Trimming took off 3 bases at V and 7 bases at J, with 13 bases between the two ends. The CDR3 spans 14 residues. The germline V gene encodes CDR1 WNHNN and CDR2 SYGVQD (reference sequence). The CDR3 nucleotides read TGCGCCAGCAGTGATACCAGGAGATCGAACACCATATATTTT. Translated: CASSDTRRSNTIYF.

This clone has only a few counts. This chain connects TRBV6-6 to TRBJ2-5; 9 nucleotides match TRBD1. Germline loops: CDR1 MNHNY, CDR2 SVGAGI (reference sequence). The trim removed 5 bases at V and 4 bases at J, leaving 14 bases unmatched. The CDR3 totals 17 residues. The CDR3 sequence is CASSGSGTNRGRETQYF. The CDR3 DNA reads as TGTGCCAGCAGTGGATCGGGGACGAACAGGGGGCGAGAGACCCAGTACTTC.

This chain joins TRBV7-3 and TRBJ2-5; 13 positions match TRBD2. Germline V gene sequence: CDR1 SGHTA, CDR2 FQGTGA. This CDR3 comprises 15 residues. Trimming at V came to 4 bases and at J to 11 bases, leaving 10 bases not matched to a gene. Here the CDR3 reads CASSSRLAGGNLQYF. The CDR3 DNA is TGTGCCAGCAGCTCCCGACTAGCGGGGGGTAATTTACAGTACTTC.

The rearrangement links TRBV30 to TRBJ2-1; a weak D match, TRBD2 (5 bases). Trimming removed 3 bases at V and 9 bases at J, with 12 bases between. The germline V gene has CDR1 GTSNPN and CDR2 SVGIG (reference sequence). The length of the CDR3 is 12 residues. The CDR3 DNA is TGTGCCTGGAGAGTAAGCGGTGGTGAGCAGTTCTTC. Translation gives CAWRVSGGEQFF.

The rearrangement links TRBV27 to TRBJ1-1; D not certain. This CDR3 comprises 17 residues. V gave up 3 bases and J gave up 0 bases, with 17 bases separating them. Germline V CDR1 and CDR2: MNHEY, SMNVEV (reference sequence). The CDR3 DNA reads as TGTGCCAGCAGTTTGAGCCGGCCAGCCTATATGAACACTGAAGCTTTCTTT. This sequence encodes CASSLSRPAYMNTEAFF.

This CDR3 reads CAWSGQLNTEAFF. The CDR3 DNA reads TGTGCCTGGAGTGGACAGCTGAACACTGAAGCTTTCTTT. The V and J genes are TRBV30 and TRBJ1-1, with D tentatively TRBD1 (5 bases). Between the trimmed V and J ends, which lost 1 base and 0 bases, there was a span of 6 bases. The germline V gene has CDR1 GTSNPN and CDR2 SVGIG (reference sequence). The CDR3 spans 13 residues.

The chain links TRBV5-1 to TRBJ1-3; tentative D call: TRBD1 (5 bases). The CDR3 consists of 15 residues. The V gene lost 4 bases and the J gene lost 4 bases, with 15 bases spanning the gap. Germline assignment: CDR1 SGHRS and CDR2 YFSETQ. The CDR3 sequence: CASSPWAGRGNTIYF. CDR3 DNA: TGCGCCAGCAGCCCCTGGGCAGGGAGGGGAAACACCATATATTTT.

The chain has TRBV29-1 and TRBJ1-2; D is unresolved. From germline, CDR1 is SQVTM and CDR2 ANQGSEA. CDR3 length: 12 residues. With 5 bases removed from V and 6 bases from J, the gap between germline ends came to 13 bases. The CDR3 loop reads CSVSDVEDGYTF. The DNA of the CDR3 is TGCAGCGTTTCCGACGTGGAAGATGGCTACACCTTC.

The rearrangement joins TRBV6-5 to TRBJ1-5; D gene uncertain. Germline V CDR1 and CDR2: MNHEY, SVGAGI. The CDR3 is 13 amino acids. The V gene lost 10 bases and the J gene lost 3 bases, with 13 bases spanning the gap. This chain's CDR3 is CATTDGFNQPQHF. CDR3 nucleotides: TGTGCCACCACAGACGGATTCAATCAGCCCCAGCATTTT.

In its sample, this clone was seen a few times. The rearrangement links TRBV6-1 to TRBJ1-4; D unresolved. V dropped 3 bases and J dropped 7 bases, with 9 bases sitting between them. This CDR3 spans 13 amino acids. Germline-derived CDR1 and CDR2 are MNHNS and SASEGT. Written as DNA, the CDR3 is TGTGCCAGCAGTGATCAAGACGGTGAAAAACTGTTTTTT. Protein sequence: CASSDQDGEKLFF.

This chain links TRBV6-5 with TRBJ1-1, with a tentative D call TRBD1 (6 bases). The V and J ends lost 5 bases and 8 bases respectively, with 15 bases between them. Germline assignment: CDR1 MNHEY and CDR2 SVGAGI. The CDR3 loop spans 13 amino acids. CDR3 nucleotides: TGTGCCAGCAGTCCAACGGGTGGACAGGAAGCTTTCTTT. Translated: CASSPTGGQEAFF.

J is TRBJ2-3 and V is TRBV12-3 or TRBV12-4; D uncertain. The CDR3 is 13 amino acids. Trimming left V 5 bases short and J 1 base short, with 7 bases between. The CDR3 sequence is CASSPPGTDTQYF. DNA for the CDR3: TGTGCCAGCAGTCCCCCTGGCACAGATACGCAGTATTTT.

The chain employs TRBV10-2 and TRBJ2-7; TRBD1 matches at 8 bases. Germline CDR1 is WSHSY and CDR2 is SAAADI. V trimming: 0 bases; J trimming: 7 bases; junction bases outside the gene matches: 8. The CDR3 contains 15 residues. Here the CDR3 reads CASSESRTGWKEQYF. CDR3 coding DNA: TGCGCCAGCAGTGAGTCGAGGACAGGGTGGAAGGAGCAGTACTTC.

This rearrangement joins TRBV6-5 to TRBJ1-1; TRBD1 might be the D (6 bases). Germline V lookup: CDR1 MNHEY, CDR2 SVGAGI. V was clipped by 4 bases and J by 3 bases, with 12 bases between them. The length of the CDR3 is 14 residues. The DNA for the CDR3 is TGTGCCAGCAGTTGGTACAGGGAGGACACTGAAGCTTTCTTT. Translated: CASSWYREDTEAFF.

The chain uses TRBV10-1 and TRBJ2-1; D gene uncertain. Trimming cost V 4 bases and J 2 bases, with 3 bases left between them. The CDR3 totals 12 residues. Germline loops: CDR1 WNHNN, CDR2 SYGVQD (reference sequence). The CDR3 loop is CASSAAYNEQFF. CDR3 DNA sequence: TGCGCCAGCAGTGCTGCCTACAATGAGCAGTTCTTC.

The chain employs TRBV11-2 and TRBJ1-2, with a possible D match to TRBD1 (6 bases). Germline lookup yields CDR1 SGHAT and CDR2 FQNNGV. The CDR3 has 12 amino acids. V was shortened by 11 bases and J by 4 bases, with 14 bases between the two germline ends. In DNA, the CDR3 is TGTGCCGCGGTAGGGGGTATCTATGGCTACACCTTC. Translated, it gives CAAVGGIYGYTF.